This T cell receptor (beta chain) was captured by sequencing in a study of OX40 agonist ivuxolimab in advanced cancers. The overall study: Males comprised roughly four fifths of the group, whose mean age was approximately 62 years (range roughly 20 to 85).

The table lists this clone with a count of one. CDR1 and CDR2 (germline): LNHDA, SQIVND (reference sequence). The CDR3 extends over 13 amino acids. Trimming cost V 9 bases and J 1 base, with 10 bases left between them. Only in-frame clones appear in the TCRdb table, and some are missing; sequencing was by immunoSEQ multiplex PCR. The sample consists of over 65,000 clones, roughly 84% of them appearing once. Sequenced material: CD4+ or CD8+ T cells sorted from blood, taken in a trial of the OX40 agonist ivuxolimab. This TCR was sampled from an adult with an advanced solid tumor such as melanoma, head and neck, liver or kidney cancer. The V gene is TRBV19, the J gene TRBJ1-5; D gene uncertain. For the CDR3, the DNA is TGTGCCAGCCGTGACTTGAGCAATCAGCCCCAGCATTTT. Translating it yields CASRDLSNQPQHF.